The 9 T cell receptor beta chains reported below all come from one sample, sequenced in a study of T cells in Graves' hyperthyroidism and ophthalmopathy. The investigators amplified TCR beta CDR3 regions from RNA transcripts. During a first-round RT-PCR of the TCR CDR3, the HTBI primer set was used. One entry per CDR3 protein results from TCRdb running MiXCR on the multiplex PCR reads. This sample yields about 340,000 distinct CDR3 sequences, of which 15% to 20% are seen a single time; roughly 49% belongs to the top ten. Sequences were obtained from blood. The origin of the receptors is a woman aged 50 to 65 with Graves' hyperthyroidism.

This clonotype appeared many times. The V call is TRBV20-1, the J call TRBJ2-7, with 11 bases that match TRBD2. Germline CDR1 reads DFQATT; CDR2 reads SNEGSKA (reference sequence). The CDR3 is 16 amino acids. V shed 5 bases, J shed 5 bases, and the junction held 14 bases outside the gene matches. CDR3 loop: CSAPGVAGGPGDEQYF. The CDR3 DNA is TGCAGTGCTCCCGGGGTAGCGGGAGGGCCCGGGGACGAGCAGTACTTC.

CDR3 nucleotides: TGTGCCAGCAGCTTAGGCGAGAGAAACACTGAAGCTTTCTTT. Its translation is CASSLGERNTEAFF. This chain joins TRBV7-9 and TRBJ1-1, with D unresolved. Per the germline V gene, CDR1 is SEHNR and CDR2 is FQNEAQ (reference sequence). The CDR3 sequence is 14 residues long. V lost 1 base, J lost 2 bases, and 8 bases lay in between.

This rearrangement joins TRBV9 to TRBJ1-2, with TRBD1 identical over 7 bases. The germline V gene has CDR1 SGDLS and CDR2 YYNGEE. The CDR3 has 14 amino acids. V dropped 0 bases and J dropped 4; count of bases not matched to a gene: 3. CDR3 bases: TGTGCCAGCAGCGTAGCCGACAGGGTCTATGGCTACACCTTC. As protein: CASSVADRVYGYTF.

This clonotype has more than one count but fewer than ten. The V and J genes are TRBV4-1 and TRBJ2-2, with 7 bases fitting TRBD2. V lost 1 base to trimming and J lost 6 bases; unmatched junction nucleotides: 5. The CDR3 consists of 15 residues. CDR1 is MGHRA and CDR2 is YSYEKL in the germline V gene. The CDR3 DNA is TGCGCCAGCAGCCAAGTCGGGAGGAGGGCCGGGGAGCTGTTTTTT. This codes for CASSQVGRRAGELFF.

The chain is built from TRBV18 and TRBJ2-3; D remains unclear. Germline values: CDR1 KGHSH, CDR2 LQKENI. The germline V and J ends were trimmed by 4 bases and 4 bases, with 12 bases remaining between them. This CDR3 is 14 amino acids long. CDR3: CASSRLAGADTQYF. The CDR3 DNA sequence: TGTGCCAGCTCACGGCTGGCAGGAGCAGATACGCAGTATTTT. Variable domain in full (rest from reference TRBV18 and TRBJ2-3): NAGVMQNPRHLVRRRGQEARLRCSPMKGHSHVYWYRQLPEEGLKFMVYLQKENIIDESGMPKERFSAEFPKEGPSILRIQQVVRGDSAAYFCASSRLAGADTQYFGPGTRLTVL.

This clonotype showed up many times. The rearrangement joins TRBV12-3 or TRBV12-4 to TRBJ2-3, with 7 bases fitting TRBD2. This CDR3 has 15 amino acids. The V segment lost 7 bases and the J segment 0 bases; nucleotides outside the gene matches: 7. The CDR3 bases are TGTGCCAGCACGGGGGGTCACGCTAGCACAGATACGCAGTATTTT. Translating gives CASTGGHASTDTQYF.

CDR3 coding DNA: TGTGCCAGCACCCCCTCAGGTCGACAGAACTATGGCTACACCTTC. Its protein is CASTPSGRQNYGYTF. The chain joins TRBV28 to TRBJ1-2, with D possibly TRBD1 on 5 matching bases. This CDR3 has 15 amino acids. V gave up 7 bases and J gave up 2 bases, with 17 bases separating them. Germline assignment: CDR1 MDHEN and CDR2 SYDVKM.

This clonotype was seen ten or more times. The CDR3, as DNA: TGTGCCAGCAGTTTAACAGGGCCCTACGAGCAGTACTTC. Translation gives CASSLTGPYEQYF. The J gene is TRBJ2-7, the V gene TRBV28, with D possibly being TRBD1 (6 bases). The CDR3 consists of 13 residues. Trimming cost V 2 bases and J 2 bases, with 7 bases left between them. The germline V gene encodes CDR1 MDHEN and CDR2 SYDVKM.

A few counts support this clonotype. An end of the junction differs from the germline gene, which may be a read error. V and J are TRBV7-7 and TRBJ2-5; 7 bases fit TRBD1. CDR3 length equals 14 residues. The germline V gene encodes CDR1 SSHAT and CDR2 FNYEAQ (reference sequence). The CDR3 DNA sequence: TGTGCTAGCAGCTCGGGACAGTACCAAGAGACCCAGTACTTC. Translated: CASSSGQYQETQYF.